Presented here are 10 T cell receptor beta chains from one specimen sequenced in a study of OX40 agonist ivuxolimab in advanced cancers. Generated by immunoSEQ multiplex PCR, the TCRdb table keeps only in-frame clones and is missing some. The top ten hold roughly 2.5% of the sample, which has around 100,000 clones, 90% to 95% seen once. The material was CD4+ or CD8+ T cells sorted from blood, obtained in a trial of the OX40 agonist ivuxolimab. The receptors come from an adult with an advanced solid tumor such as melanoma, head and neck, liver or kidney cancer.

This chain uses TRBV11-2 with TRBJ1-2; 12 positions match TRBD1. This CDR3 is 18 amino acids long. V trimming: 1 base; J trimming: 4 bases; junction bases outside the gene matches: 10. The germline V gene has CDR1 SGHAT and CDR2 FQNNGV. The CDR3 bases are TGTGCCAGCAGCTTAGGTCGGGGACAGGGGGCGCGAGGCTATGGCTACACCTTC. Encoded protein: CASSLGRGQGARGYGYTF.

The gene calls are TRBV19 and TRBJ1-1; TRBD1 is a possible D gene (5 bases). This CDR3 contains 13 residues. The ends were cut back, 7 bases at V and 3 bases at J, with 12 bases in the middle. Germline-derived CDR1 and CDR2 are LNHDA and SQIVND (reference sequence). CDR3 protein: CASKRGLDTEAFF. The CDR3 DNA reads TGTGCCAGTAAGAGGGGTTTGGACACTGAAGCTTTCTTT.

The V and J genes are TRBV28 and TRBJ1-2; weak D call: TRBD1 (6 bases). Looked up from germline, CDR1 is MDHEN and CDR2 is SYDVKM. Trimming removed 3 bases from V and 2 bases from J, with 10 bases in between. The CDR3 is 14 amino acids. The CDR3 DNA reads TGTGCCAGCAGTTTTTCGGGACAAAACTATGGCTACACCTTC. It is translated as CASSFSGQNYGYTF.

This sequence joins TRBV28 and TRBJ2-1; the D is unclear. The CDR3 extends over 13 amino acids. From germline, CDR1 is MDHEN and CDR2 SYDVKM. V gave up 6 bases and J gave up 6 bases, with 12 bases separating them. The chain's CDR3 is CASRQDMSNEQFF. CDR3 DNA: TGTGCCAGCAGGCAGGATATGTCCAATGAGCAGTTCTTC.

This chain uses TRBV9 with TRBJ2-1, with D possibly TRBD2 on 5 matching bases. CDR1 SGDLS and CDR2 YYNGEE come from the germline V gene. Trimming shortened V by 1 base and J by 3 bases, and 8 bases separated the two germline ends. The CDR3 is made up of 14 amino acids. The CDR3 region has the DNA TGTGCCAGCAGCGTAACGGACTTCTACAATGAGCAGTTCTTC. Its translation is CASSVTDFYNEQFF.

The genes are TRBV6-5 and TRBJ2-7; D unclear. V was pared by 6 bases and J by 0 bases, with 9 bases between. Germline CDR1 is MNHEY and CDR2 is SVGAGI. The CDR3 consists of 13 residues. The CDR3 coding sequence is TGTGCCAGCAGCCCCCTGGGCTCCTACGAGCAGTACTTC. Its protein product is CASSPLGSYEQYF.

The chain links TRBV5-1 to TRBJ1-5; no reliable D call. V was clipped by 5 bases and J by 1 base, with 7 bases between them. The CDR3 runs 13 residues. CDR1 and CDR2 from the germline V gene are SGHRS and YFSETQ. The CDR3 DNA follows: TGCGCCAGCAGGGAGGCGAGCAATCAGCCCCAGCATTTT. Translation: CASREASNQPQHF.

The CDR3 reads CASSRRGWAINQPQHF. The DNA for the CDR3 is TGTGCCAGCAGTCGCAGGGGTTGGGCTATCAATCAGCCCCAGCATTTT. J is TRBJ1-5 and V is TRBV2, with a tentative D call TRBD1 (6 bases). Germline CDR1 and CDR2: SNHLY and FYNNEI. V was cut by 5 bases and J by 3 bases, with 17 bases left in between. The CDR3 has 16 amino acids.

CDR3 residues: CASSLNGPAENEKLFF. The CDR3 DNA follows: TGTGCCAGCAGCTTAAATGGGCCAGCGGAAAATGAAAAACTGTTTTTT. The chain links TRBV7-3 to TRBJ1-4, with D uncertain. Germline assignment: CDR1 SGHTA and CDR2 FQGTGA. The CDR3 is 16 amino acids. V shed 1 base and J shed 5 bases, with 14 bases lying between them.

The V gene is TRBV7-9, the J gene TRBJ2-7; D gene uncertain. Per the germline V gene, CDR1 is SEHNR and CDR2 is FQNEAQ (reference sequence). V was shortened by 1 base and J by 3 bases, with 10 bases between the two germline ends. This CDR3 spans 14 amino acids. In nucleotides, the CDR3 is TGTGCCAGCAGCTTAGTCCCGGACGGCTACGAGCAGTACTTC. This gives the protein CASSLVPDGYEQYF.